This entry lists 14 T cell receptor beta chains sequenced from one sample in a study of blood T cells in healthy people across ages. Using a J-beta primer mix together with a sample-barcoded 5' primer, a second PCR was run for about 6 to 11 cycles. Via MiXCR, TCRdb re-called the 5' RACE reads, giving one row per CDR3 protein. The repertoire includes around 710,000 distinct CDR3 sequences, roughly 47% of them detected once, and around 20% sits in the top ten. The sample consisted of blood. These receptors were taken from a woman aged 60-75 years in good health.

This clonotype has just a few counts. This sequence joins TRBV20-1 and TRBJ1-4; no reliable D call. The CDR3 covers 13 residues. Trimming left V 0 bases short and J 7 bases short, with 9 bases between. CDR1 DFQATT and CDR2 SNEGSKA come from the germline V gene (reference sequence). This chain's CDR3 is CSARDGRFEKLFF. CDR3 bases: TGCAGTGCTAGAGACGGGCGGTTTGAAAAACTGTTTTTT.

The chain carries TRBV12-3 or TRBV12-4 and TRBJ2-1; D is undetermined. The closer fit of TRBJ2-7 to the DNA end suggests the J call may be wrong. CDR3 length: 19 amino acids. The CDR3 loop is CASSLVRGGSTGSYNEQYF. CDR3 in DNA: TGTGCCAGCAGTTTGGTCCGTGGCGGATCAACCGGCTCCTACAATGAGCAGTACTTC.

There are many counts of this clonotype. The J gene is TRBJ2-7, the V gene TRBV7-2; TRBD2 agrees at 7 bases. V was clipped by 0 bases and J by 0 bases; unmatched bases: 5. The CDR3 sequence is 16 residues long. Germline-derived CDR1 and CDR2 are SGHTA and FQGNSA. CDR3: CASSLARLADSYEQYF. The CDR3 DNA reads TGTGCCAGCAGCTTAGCCCGGCTAGCGGACTCCTACGAGCAGTACTTC.

The chain couples TRBV20-1 to TRBJ1-5, with unresolved D. From germline, CDR1 is DFQATT and CDR2 SNEGSKA (reference sequence). With 5 bases removed from V and 3 bases from J, the gap between germline ends came to 14 bases. This CDR3 has 14 residues. CDR3 protein: CSARLDQPNQPQHF. The CDR3 DNA reads as TGCAGTGCTCGCCTTGATCAGCCCAATCAGCCCCAGCATTTT.

This clonotype has only a few counts. The rearrangement uses TRBV11-2 and TRBJ1-6; D is uncertain. The CDR3 runs to 14 residues. Trimming took off 2 bases at V and 7 bases at J, with 9 bases between the two ends. The germline gives CDR1 SGHAT, CDR2 FQNNGV. CDR3 in DNA: TGTGCCAGCAGCTTATGGGCCGCGAATTCACCCCTCCACTTT. This translates into CASSLWAANSPLHF.

This clonotype was detected once. At one of its ends the junction is not consistent with the germline gene, which may arise from a read error. The V and J genes are TRBV9 and TRBJ2-5, with TRBD2 identical over 7 bases. The CDR3 sequence is 14 residues long. Germline V gene lookup returns CDR1 SGDLS and CDR2 YYNGEE. This CDR3 reads CACSARLAPEEQYF. CDR3 coding DNA: TGTGCCTGCAGCGCAAGACTAGCCCCTGAGGAGCAGTACTTC.

CDR3 in amino acids: CATSVSGEVREQFF. The CDR3 nucleotides are TGTGCCACCAGTGTTTCGGGGGAGGTAAGGGAGCAGTTCTTC. The chain combines TRBV24-1 with TRBJ2-1; weak D call: TRBD2 (6 bases). Trimming took 5 bases from V and 10 from J, leaving 17 bases between them. Per germline, CDR1 KGHDR and CDR2 SFDVKD. There are 14 residues in the CDR3.

This chain connects TRBV6-4 to TRBJ2-5; 10 positions agree with TRBD2. Germline CDR1 is MRHNA and CDR2 is SNTAGT. The CDR3 is made up of 15 amino acids. V dropped 2 bases and J dropped 11; count of bases not matched to a gene: 11. The CDR3 region has the DNA TGTGCCAGCAGTGACGGACTAGCGGCAGGGGAGGAGCAGTACTTC. Translated, it gives CASSDGLAAGEEQYF.

The genes are TRBV20-1 and TRBJ2-1, with 9 bases matching TRBD2. CDR3 size: 15 residues. V dropped 5 bases and J dropped 0; count of bases not matched to a gene: 5. Germline V lookup: CDR1 DFQATT, CDR2 SNEGSKA (reference sequence). CDR3 sequence reads: CSAAGLAFSYNEQFF. The CDR3 DNA reads TGCAGTGCTGCCGGACTAGCGTTCTCCTACAATGAGCAGTTCTTC.

Only a few counts were recorded for this clonotype. This chain links TRBV27 with TRBJ1-1; unclear D gene. Germline V gene lookup returns CDR1 MNHEY and CDR2 SMNVEV (reference sequence). This CDR3 has 14 residues. Trimming removed 8 bases at V and 1 base at J, with 14 bases between. The chain's CDR3 is CASSVGQENTEAFF. Here the CDR3 DNA reads TGTGCCAGCTCCGTCGGGCAGGAGAACACTGAAGCTTTCTTT.

The chain carries TRBV20-1 and TRBJ1-2, with 7 bases aligning to TRBD1. Trimming cost V 5 bases and J 10 bases; bases outside gene matches: 13. Germline CDR1 reads DFQATT; CDR2 reads SNEGSKA (reference sequence). The CDR3 totals 13 residues. This CDR3 is CSAPSDRAGDYTF. The CDR3 DNA reads as TGCAGTGCTCCTTCCGACAGGGCCGGTGACTACACCTTC.

This chain joins TRBV7-9 and TRBJ2-1, with 7 bases aligning to TRBD1. Germline CDR1 is SEHNR and CDR2 is FQNEAQ (reference sequence). CDR3 length equals 15 residues. Trimming removed 4 bases from V and 4 bases from J; junction bases left unmatched: 7. The CDR3 reads CASSSDRQGYNEQFF. The CDR3 DNA sequence: TGTGCCAGCAGCTCGGACAGGCAAGGATACAATGAGCAGTTCTTC.

The chain has TRBV10-3 and TRBJ2-5; 12 bases fit TRBD2. CDR1 is ENHRY, CDR2 SYGVKD, per germline. V was pared by 3 bases and J by 1 base, with 9 bases of the junction left unmatched. The CDR3 has 18 residues. CDR3 loop: CAISDSIPGLAGQETQYF. CDR3 coding DNA: TGTGCCATCAGTGACTCAATTCCGGGACTAGCGGGCCAAGAGACCCAGTACTTC.

This clonotype was found a few times. The chain uses TRBV28 and TRBJ2-5, with D uncertain. Gene TRBJ2-7 matches the end of the DNA better, so the J call may be wrong. The CDR3 loop spans 14 amino acids. Germline lookup yields CDR1 MDHEN and CDR2 SYDVKM. The CDR3 loop is CASSFVVGRYEQYF. The DNA of the CDR3 is TGTGCCAGCAGTTTTGTAGTCGGCCGCTACGAGCAGTACTTC.